This TCR beta chain was observed in a study of blood T cell repertoires in COVID-19. Study summary: Both acute and convalescent COVID-19 samples were obtained from the United States, Italy and Spain. In each case, the material was cDNA or gDNA derived from T cells, B-cell-depleted T cells, or PBMCs.

Original handling: Nucleated cell counts were estimated from reference gene primer amplification. Data came from immunoSEQ multiplex PCR; TCRdb stores just in-frame clones and leaves some out. V and J calls and clone size are as listed in that table; D and trimming were resolved from the DNA. In the table there are some 73,000 clones, approximately 86% of which are singletons. The CDR3 has 15 amino acids. The V gene end was trimmed by 5 bases and the J gene end by 1 base; junction bases not matched to a gene: 4. CDR1 is SNHLY and CDR2 is FYNNEI in the germline V gene. One Seattle source followed patients from active infection through their disease course.

The V call is TRBV2, the J call TRBJ2-5; TRBD2 aligns across 10 bases. The source material was peripheral blood. The receptor was derived from an older man with COVID-19, enrolled during active disease. The CDR3 spells CASSSSGGPQETQYF. DNA of the CDR3: TGTGCCAGCAGTTCTAGCGGGGGCCCCCAAGAGACCCAGTACTTC.